These 25 T cell receptor beta chains share one sample of origin, sequenced in a study of shared clonotypes between healthy human individuals. Sequencing used immunoSEQ multiplex PCR; TCRdb keeps in-frame clones, though not all of them. The data contain around 1.9 million clones, just under 95% of them seen just once; the ten biggest clones take up 1.5% to 2%. Cells designated naive CD8 were CD45RO-negative and were positively selected for CCR7, with terminally differentiated effector memory CD45RA+ cells excluded. Sample: naive CD8+ T cells from PBMCs. The receptor source for this set is a man younger than 35 in good health. Some clones in this sample may be carry-over from other donors' samples.

This clone has just a few counts. The rearrangement links TRBV9 to TRBJ1-1; D gene uncertain. CDR1 is SGDLS and CDR2 is YYNGEE in the germline V gene. V was shortened by 4 bases and J by 0 bases, with 13 bases between the two germline ends. This CDR3 has 15 residues. The CDR3 sequence: CASSPGPNMNTEAFF. CDR3 sequence (DNA): TGTGCCAGCAGCCCCGGGCCAAATATGAACACTGAAGCTTTCTTT. Drawing the rest from reference TRBV9 and TRBJ1-1, the complete variable domain is DSGVTQTPKHLITATGQRVTLRCSPRSGDLSVYWYQQSLDQGLQFLIQYYNGEERAKGNILERFSAQQFPDLHSELNLSSLELGDSALYFCASSPGPNMNTEAFFGQGTRLTVV.

The chain combines TRBV5-1 with TRBJ2-5; TRBD2 matches 14 bases. Looked up from germline, CDR1 is SGHRS and CDR2 is YFSETQ. The CDR3 length is 16 residues. Trimming removed 4 bases from V and 5 bases from J; junction bases left unmatched: 7. This CDR3 is CASSEGTSGRGETQYF. Here the CDR3 DNA reads TGCGCCAGCAGCGAAGGGACTAGCGGGAGAGGGGAGACCCAGTACTTC.

The V call is TRBV28, the J call TRBJ1-2; D remains unclear. Germline V CDR1 and CDR2: MDHEN, SYDVKM. This CDR3 region has 12 residues. Trimming took off 6 bases at V and 4 bases at J, with 9 bases between the two ends. The CDR3 here is CASRTRGYGYTF. The CDR3 nucleotides read TGTGCCAGCAGAACCCGGGGCTATGGCTACACCTTC.

To note about this clone: The same CDR3 arises from other DNA sequences in this sample as well. The J gene is TRBJ2-7, the V gene TRBV5-1; a possible D gene is TRBD2 (5 bases). Germline CDR1 is SGHRS and CDR2 is YFSETQ. V dropped 0 bases and J dropped 6 bases, with 7 bases sitting between them. The CDR3 covers 12 residues. As DNA, the CDR3 is TGCGCCAGCAGCTTGGGCCGGGGCGAGCAGTACTTC. Translating gives CASSLGRGEQYF.

The chain has TRBV13 and TRBJ2-7; D is possibly TRBD2 (6 bases). Germline V gene data show CDR1 as PRHDT and CDR2 as FYEKMQ (reference sequence). Trimming removed 5 bases from V and 5 bases from J, with 19 bases in between. The CDR3 sequence is 15 residues long. CDR3 DNA: TGTGCCAGCAGCCCGCAGAATGGGGGGTTCAACGAGCAGTACTTC. Its translation: CASSPQNGGFNEQYF.

This rearrangement joins TRBV28 to TRBJ2-6; D may correspond to TRBD1 or TRBD2 (5 bases each). V was shortened by 7 bases and J by 0 bases, with 10 bases between the two germline ends. This CDR3 region has 15 residues. Germline lookup yields CDR1 MDHEN and CDR2 SYDVKM. The CDR3 DNA is TGTGCCAGCACGGGGCCAACCTCTGGGGCCAACGTCCTGACTTTC. This sequence encodes CASTGPTSGANVLTF.

This chain links TRBV2 with TRBJ2-7; D is unclear. Germline V gene data show CDR1 as SNHLY and CDR2 as FYNNEI. The CDR3 is 14 amino acids. Trimming took off 3 bases at V and 7 bases at J, with 16 bases between the two ends. CDR3 DNA sequence: TGTGCCAGCAGTGATTATGGCAGGTCGTGGGAGCAGTACTTC. This sequence encodes CASSDYGRSWEQYF.

This rearrangement joins TRBV2 to TRBJ2-2; 8 nucleotides match TRBD2. This CDR3 comprises 15 residues. CDR1 and CDR2 (germline): SNHLY, FYNNEI. The trim removed 9 bases at V and 0 bases at J, leaving 6 bases unmatched. The CDR3: CARSNGRANTGELFF. DNA of the CDR3: TGTGCCAGGTCTAACGGGAGGGCGAACACCGGGGAGCTGTTTTTT.

The chain has TRBV5-5 and TRBJ2-1; D possibly corresponds to TRBD1 (5 bases). The CDR3 consists of 11 residues. Between the trimmed V and J ends, which lost 1 base and 15 bases, there was a span of 11 bases. Germline-derived CDR1 and CDR2 are SGHKS and YYEKEE (reference sequence). The CDR3 bases are TGTGCCAGCAGCTTGTCAGGGCGTGCGTTCTTC. Protein: CASSLSGRAFF.

The genes are TRBV19 and TRBJ1-5, with 8 bases fitting TRBD1. The germline CDR1 and CDR2 sequences are LNHDA and SQIVND (reference sequence). This CDR3 spans 16 amino acids. The ends lost 3 bases at V and 3 bases at J; junction bases unmatched: 7. CDR3: CASSIRAGGFNQPQHF. DNA for the CDR3: TGTGCCAGTAGTATCCGGGCAGGGGGCTTCAATCAGCCCCAGCATTTT.

This clone showed up just once. The sample carries other DNA sequences with the same CDR3. The chain carries TRBV7-9 and TRBJ2-7; TRBD1 matches 7 bases. The CDR3 has 14 residues. Germline V gives CDR1 SEHNR, CDR2 FQNEAQ (reference sequence). Trimming removed 6 bases from V and 2 bases from J; junction bases left unmatched: 7. This CDR3 is CASSFPGQAYEQYF. The CDR3 DNA sequence: TGTGCCAGCAGTTTTCCCGGACAGGCCTACGAGCAGTACTTC.

This clone came up once. The chain uses TRBV15 and TRBJ2-7; D is ambiguous. The CDR3 consists of 12 residues. V was pared by 4 bases and J by 6 bases, with 10 bases between. Germline values: CDR1 LNHNV, CDR2 YYDKDF (reference sequence). The CDR3, as DNA: TGTGCCACCAGCACTTCATGGCGCGAGCAGTACTTC. This encodes CATSTSWREQYF.

This clone was detected only once. The genes are TRBV10-3 and TRBJ2-1; tentatively, D is TRBD1 or TRBD2 (7 bases each). Trimming stripped 2 bases from V and 5 bases from J, with 13 bases between. The CDR3 spans 15 residues. Germline V gene data show CDR1 as ENHRY and CDR2 as SYGVKD. CDR3 sequence: CAISEGGDSNNEQFF. CDR3 in DNA: TGTGCCATCAGTGAGGGGGGGGACAGCAACAATGAGCAGTTCTTC.

V is TRBV15 and J is TRBJ2-7, with D perhaps TRBD2 (6 bases). In germline, CDR1 is LNHNV, CDR2 YYDKDF (reference sequence). This CDR3 contains 13 residues. V lost 8 bases to trimming and J lost 0 bases, with 11 bases between them. Written as DNA, the CDR3 is TGTGCCACCTCGGGGGAATCCTCCTACGAGCAGTACTTC. The encoded protein is CATSGESSYEQYF.

The chain couples TRBV5-1 to TRBJ2-2, with D possibly matching TRBD2 (6 bases). The CDR3 runs 16 residues. Germline values: CDR1 SGHRS, CDR2 YFSETQ. V was cut by 0 bases and J by 4 bases, with 13 bases left in between. CDR3 in DNA: TGCGCCAGCAGCTTGGTGTTTAGCGGATCCACCGGGGAGCTGTTTTTT. As protein: CASSLVFSGSTGELFF.

The CDR3 region has the DNA TGTGCCAGCAGCTACCAAGACAGGGGGCTCAATCAGCCCCAGCATTTT. The encoded protein is CASSYQDRGLNQPQHF. V gene TRBV7-9 combines with J gene TRBJ1-5; 10 positions agree with TRBD1. Germline CDR1 reads SEHNR; CDR2 reads FQNEAQ (reference sequence). CDR3 length: 16 amino acids. V trimming: 4 bases; J trimming: 3 bases; junction bases outside the gene matches: 6.

The rearrangement links TRBV5-6 to TRBJ1-6, with D perhaps matching TRBD1 (5 bases). Germline V gene data show CDR1 as SGHDT and CDR2 as YYEEEE. CDR3 length: 15 amino acids. Between the trimmed V and J ends, which lost 4 bases and 3 bases, there was a span of 11 bases. CDR3 loop: CASSPAGGYNSPLHF. The CDR3 nucleotides are TGTGCCAGCAGCCCCGCGGGGGGCTATAATTCACCCCTCCACTTT.

The chain couples TRBV5-6 to TRBJ2-1; 7 bases fit TRBD2. CDR3 length equals 16 residues. J lost 7 bases, V lost 0 bases, and 10 bases had no gene match. Germline CDR1 SGHDT, CDR2 YYEEEE. The CDR3 DNA is TGTGCCAGCAGCTTGGCCGGGGCGGGAGTGCTAAATGAGCAGTTCTTC. It is translated as CASSLAGAGVLNEQFF. The full variable domain, with the rest looked up from reference TRBV5-6 and TRBJ2-1, is DAGVTQSPTHLIKTRGQQVTLRCSPKSGHDTVSWYQQALGQGPQFIFQYYEEEERQRGNFPDRFSGHQFPNYSSELNVNALLLGDSALYLCASSLAGAGVLNEQFFGPGTRLTVL.

This sequence joins TRBV18 and TRBJ2-7; D remains unclear. This CDR3 has 13 amino acids. Germline CDR1 KGHSH, CDR2 LQKENI. V lost 1 base to trimming and J lost 6 bases, with 10 bases between them. CDR3 sequence: CASSPRTILEQYF. The CDR3 bases are TGTGCCAGCTCACCACGTACGATTCTCGAGCAGTACTTC.

The count of this clone is one. The chain joins TRBV11-2 to TRBJ2-1, with 11 bases fitting TRBD2. V dropped 4 bases and J dropped 9; count of bases not matched to a gene: 8. There are 15 residues in the CDR3. The germline V gene encodes CDR1 SGHAT and CDR2 FQNNGV. The CDR3 bases are TGTGCCAGCAGCTGGTCTAGCGGGAGGCTGTCTGAGCAGTTCTTC. Its protein product is CASSWSSGRLSEQFF.

The chain uses TRBV19 and TRBJ1-2; tentatively, D is TRBD1 (5 bases). CDR1 is LNHDA and CDR2 is SQIVND in the germline V gene (reference sequence). The CDR3 is 14 amino acids. V was cut by 3 bases and J by 6 bases, with 14 bases left in between. The chain's CDR3 is CASSITRTGDGYTF. The CDR3 bases are TGTGCCAGTAGTATCACGAGAACAGGAGATGGCTACACCTTC.

The V gene is TRBV6-6, the J gene TRBJ2-5; possible D gene TRBD1, 6 bases. Trimming pared 4 bases from V and 1 base from J, leaving 16 bases between. Germline CDR1 reads MNHNY; CDR2 reads SVGAGI (reference sequence). This CDR3 contains 16 residues. The CDR3 reads CASSFPSRGSQETQYF. The CDR3, as DNA: TGTGCCAGCAGTTTCCCGAGCAGGGGTTCCCAAGAGACCCAGTACTTC.

The V gene is TRBV7-3, the J gene TRBJ2-1, with TRBD2 matching 7 bases. V lost 5 bases and J lost 2; bases outside the gene matches: 3. CDR1 and CDR2 from the germline V gene are SGHTA and FQGTGA. The CDR3 extends over 14 amino acids. CDR3 sequence: CASSPSGPYNEQFF. The CDR3 nucleotides are TGTGCCAGCAGCCCTAGCGGCCCCTACAATGAGCAGTTCTTC. Based on the CDR3 plus reference TRBV7-3 and TRBJ2-1, the full variable domain is GAGVSQTPSNKVTEKGKYVELRCDPISGHTALYWYRQSLGQGPEFLIYFQGTGAADDSGLPNDRFFAVRPEGSVSTLKIQRTERGDSAVYLCASSPSGPYNEQFFGPGTRLTVL.

The chain is built from TRBV27 and TRBJ2-2, with 8 positions matching TRBD2. The J segment lost 7 bases and the V segment lost 4 bases, leaving 8 bases of the junction unmatched. The germline V gene has CDR1 MNHEY and CDR2 SMNVEV (reference sequence). The CDR3 has 15 amino acids. This CDR3 is CASSSLSGNIGELFF. CDR3 DNA: TGTGCCAGCAGTTCCCTTAGCGGGAATATCGGGGAGCTGTTTTTT.

CDR3 loop: CASSEGARGWAYEQYF. Here the CDR3 DNA reads TGTGCCAGCAGTGAAGGGGCCAGGGGGTGGGCCTACGAGCAGTACTTC. The rearrangement uses TRBV6-1 and TRBJ2-7; 7 bases are shared with TRBD1. CDR1 is MNHNS, CDR2 SASEGT, per germline. This CDR3 region has 16 residues. V dropped 1 base and J dropped 2; count of bases not matched to a gene: 8.